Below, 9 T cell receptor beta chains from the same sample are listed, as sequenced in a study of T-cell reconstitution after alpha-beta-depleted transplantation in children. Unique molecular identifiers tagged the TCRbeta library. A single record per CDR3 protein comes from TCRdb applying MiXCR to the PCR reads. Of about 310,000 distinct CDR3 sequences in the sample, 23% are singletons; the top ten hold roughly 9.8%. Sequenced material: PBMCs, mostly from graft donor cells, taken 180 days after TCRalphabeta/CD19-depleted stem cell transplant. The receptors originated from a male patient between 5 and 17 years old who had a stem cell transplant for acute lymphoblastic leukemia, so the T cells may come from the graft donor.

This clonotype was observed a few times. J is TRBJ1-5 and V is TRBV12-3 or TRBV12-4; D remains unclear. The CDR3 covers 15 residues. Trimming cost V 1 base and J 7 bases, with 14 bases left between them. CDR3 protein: CASSLGTYGGQPQHF. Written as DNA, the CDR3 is TGTGCCAGCAGTTTAGGGACGTACGGCGGACAGCCCCAGCATTTT.

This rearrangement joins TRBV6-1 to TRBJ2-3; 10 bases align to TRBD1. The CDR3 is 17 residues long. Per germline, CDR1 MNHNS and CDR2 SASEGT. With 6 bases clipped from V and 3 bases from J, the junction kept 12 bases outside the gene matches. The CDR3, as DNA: TGTGCCAGCAGCTCGCGAGACAGGGGGCGCCGAACAGATACGCAGTATTTT. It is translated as CASSSRDRGRRTDTQYF.

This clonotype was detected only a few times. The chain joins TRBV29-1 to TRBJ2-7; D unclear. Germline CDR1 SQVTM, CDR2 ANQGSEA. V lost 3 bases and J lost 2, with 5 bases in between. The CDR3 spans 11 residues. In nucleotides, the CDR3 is TGCAGCGTTGAGAATGCCTACGAGCAGTACTTC. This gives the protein CSVENAYEQYF.

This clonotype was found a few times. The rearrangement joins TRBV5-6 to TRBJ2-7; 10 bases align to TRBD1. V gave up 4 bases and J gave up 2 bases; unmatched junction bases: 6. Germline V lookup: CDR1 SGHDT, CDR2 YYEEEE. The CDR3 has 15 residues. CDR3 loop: CASSREGTGAYEQYF. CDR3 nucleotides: TGTGCCAGCAGCCGAGAAGGGACAGGGGCCTACGAGCAGTACTTC. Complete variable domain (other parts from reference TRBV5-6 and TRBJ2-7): DAGVTQSPTHLIKTRGQQVTLRCSPKSGHDTVSWYQQALGQGPQFIFQYYEEEERQRGNFPDRFSGHQFPNYSSELNVNALLLGDSALYLCASSREGTGAYEQYFGPGTRLTVT.

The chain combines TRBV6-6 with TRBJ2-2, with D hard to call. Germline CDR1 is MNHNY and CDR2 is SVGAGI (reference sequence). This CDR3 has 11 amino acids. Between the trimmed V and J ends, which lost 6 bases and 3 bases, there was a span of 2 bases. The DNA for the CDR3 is TGTGCCAGCAGATACACCGGGGAGCTGTTTTTT. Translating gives CASRYTGELFF.

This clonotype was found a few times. The DNA for the CDR3 is TGTGCCAGCAGCCAGGTGGACGGGGAGCTGTTTTTT. Translating it yields CASSQVDGELFF. The V and J genes are TRBV7-9 and TRBJ2-2, with D unclear. The CDR3 has 12 residues. V lost 5 bases, J lost 7 bases, and 8 bases lay in between. Germline lookup yields CDR1 SEHNR and CDR2 FQNEAQ (reference sequence).

CDR3 sequence: CASSLTKISSYNEQFF. CDR3 in DNA: TGCGCCAGCAGCTTAACTAAGATCAGCTCCTACAATGAGCAGTTCTTC. This chain connects TRBV5-1 to TRBJ2-1; unclear D gene. The CDR3 has 16 residues. In germline, CDR1 is SGHRS, CDR2 YFSETQ. Trimming cost V 2 bases and J 0 bases, with 12 bases left between them.

CDR3 residues: CASSQSWGSGSDAQYF. The CDR3 nucleotides read TGTGCCAGCAGCCAATCCTGGGGCAGCGGGAGTGACGCGCAGTACTTC. The chain joins TRBV9 to TRBJ2-7; 8 bases map to TRBD2. The CDR3 loop spans 16 amino acids. Germline V gene sequence: CDR1 SGDLS, CDR2 YYNGEE. Unmatched junction bases numbered 18, after V lost 4 bases and J lost 9 bases.

The CDR3 here is CASSFRPGSEAFF. As DNA, the CDR3 is TGTGCCAGCAGCTTTAGGCCAGGTTCGGAAGCTTTCTTT. This sequence joins TRBV7-2 and TRBJ1-1; unclear D gene. The CDR3 consists of 13 residues. Germline V CDR1 and CDR2: SGHTA, FQGNSA. V lost 3 bases to trimming and J lost 8 bases, with 13 bases between them.